Listed below are T cell receptor beta chains from one sample, sequenced in a study of Graves' ophthalmopathy and Graves' hyperthyroidism. TCRdb reprocessed the multiplex PCR reads with MiXCR, giving one entry per CDR3 protein. The sample includes 200,000 to 250,000 distinct CDR3 sequences, approximately 21% seen only once; the top ten take more than 35%. Source material: peripheral blood. The receptor source for this set is a woman aged 45-65 years with Graves' ophthalmopathy. The CDR3 runs from the conserved cysteine through the conserved F or W. D genes are given only for firm matches. The size entry is marked missing in some rows and otherwise reads once, few, many or a size class.

TRBD1,NA,TRBV28,TRBJ1-5,TGTGCCAGCAGAAGACAGGGGAACGAGCCGCCCCAGCATTTT,CASRRQGNEPPQHF
NA,NA,TRBV12-3/TRBV12-4,TRBJ1-2,TGTGCCAGCAGTTTAGCGCCGGGGTTGAGTGGCTACACCTTC,CASSLAPGLSGYTF
TRBD2,NA,TRBV2,TRBJ2-5,TGTGCCAGCAGTAAAGCGGGAGAAGAGACCCAGTGCTTC,CASSKAGEETQCF
NA,many,TRBV28,TRBJ1-5,TGTGCCACCCGTGGTAGCAATCAGCCCCAGCATTTT,CATRGSNQPQHF
NA,many,TRBV5-1,TRBJ1-6,TGCGCCAGCAGCTTGCAGGGAACAAGGGGCAGGGAGAATTCACCCCTCCACTTT,CASSLQGTRGRENSPLHF
TRBD1,NA,TRBV24-1,TRBJ1-2,TGTGCCAGCAGCCGACAGGGAATACGGGGCTACACCTTC,CASSRQGIRGYTF
TRBD2,many,TRBV12-3/TRBV12-4,TRBJ2-5,TGTGCCAGCAGTTGGGGCATGTTGGTAGCGGGAGCCCAAGAGACCCAGTACTTC,CASSWGMLVAGAQETQYF
TRBD2,NA,TRBV12-3/TRBV12-4,TRBJ2-2,TGTGCCAGCAGTCCAGCCCTGCTACTAGCGAGTACCGGGGAGCTGTTTTTT,CASSPALLLASTGELFF
NA,many,TRBV24-1,TRBJ2-5,TGTGCCACCAGTGATTGGGGGTTTCGGCAAGAGACCCAGTACTTC,CATSDWGFRQETQYF
NA,many,TRBV6-2/TRBV6-3,TRBJ2-7,TGTGCCAGCAGTTTGGAGCGTCTACGACCCTACGAGCAGTACTTC,CASSLERLRPYEQYF
NA,many,TRBV12-3/TRBV12-4,TRBJ1-1,TGTGCCAGCAGTTTTCGTGAAGGTCGGACTGAAGCTTTCTTT,CASSFREGRTEAFF
NA,many,TRBV6-5,TRBJ2-7,TGTGCCAGCAGTTTGCTCAGGGTCAGGGGAGACCCGAGCGAGCAGTACTTC,CASSLLRVRGDPSEQYF
NA,NA,TRBV30,TRBJ1-1,TGTGCCTGGGATGGGGGAAACACTGAAGCTTTCTTT,CAWDGGNTEAFF
TRBD1,many,TRBV19,TRBJ1-2,TGTGCCAGTAGTTGGGGGACAGGGCCGAGTGGCTACACCTTC,CASSWGTGPSGYTF
NA,many,TRBV27,TRBJ2-7,TGTGCCAGCCCTGACACCGTTCCTTCCTACGAGCAGTACTTC,CASPDTVPSYEQYF
TRBD1,many,TRBV19,TRBJ1-1,TGTGCCAGTTCGCCCGTATCAGGGGGTTGGAACACTGAAGCTTTCTTT,CASSPVSGGWNTEAFF
TRBD1,NA,TRBV11-1,TRBJ1-1,TGTGCCAGCAGCTCCGGGAGGGGGCAAACTGAAGCTTTCTTT,CASSSGRGQTEAFF
NA,many,TRBV7-9,TRBJ1-2,TGTGCCAGCAGTCATTTATGGGGGAATTATGGCTACACCTTC,CASSHLWGNYGYTF
NA,many,TRBV7-9,TRBJ2-2,TGTGCCAGCAGGCCAAGCTTAGCGGCGGGCGGGGAGCTGTTTTTT,CASRPSLAAGGELFF
TRBD1,many,TRBV19,TRBJ2-1,TGTGCCAGTAGTCGACAGGGGAGTGCCTACAATGAGCAGTTCTTC,CASSRQGSAYNEQFF
NA,many,TRBV28,TRBJ2-7,TGTGCCAGCAGTTTTTGGGGGCGAGAGCAGTACTTC,CASSFWGREQYF
NA,many,TRBV2,TRBJ2-7,TGTGCCAGCAGCGACGGGGCGAGCTCCTACGAGCAGTACTTC,CASSDGASSYEQYF
NA,many,TRBV6-5,TRBJ2-7,TGTGCCAGCCGCAGGGTGCCCTACGAGCAGTACTTC,CASRRVPYEQYF
NA,many,TRBV6-5,TRBJ1-1,TGTGCCAGCGGGCAGGGAGCGTCGACTGAAGCTTTCTTT,CASGQGASTEAFF
TRBD1,many,TRBV7-8,TRBJ2-4,TGTGCCAGCAGCTTATTGGGGACAGGATTGGGCATTCAGTACTTC,CASSLLGTGLGIQYF
NA,NA,TRBV18,TRBJ2-7,TGTGCCAGCTCCCCTCTCCTGAGCTCCTACGAGCAGTACTTC,CASSPLLSSYEQYF
NA,many,TRBV2,TRBJ1-2,TGTGCCAGCAGTGAAGCACGGGGCCGGGGGGGCTACACCTTC,CASSEARGRGGYTF
NA,NA,TRBV9,TRBJ2-2,TGTGCCTACCTCGCCTCAGGTAGTCCCGGGTTAGGGACCGGGGAGCTGTTTTTT,CAYLASGSPGLGTGELFF
NA,NA,TRBV28,TRBJ2-5,TGTGCCAGCACTCGGGACATCCCCCAAGAGACCCAGTACTTC,CASTRDIPQETQYF
NA,many,TRBV9,TRBJ1-1,TGTACCAGCAGCCCGGGTGGTACCAGGACTGAAGCTTTCTTT,CTSSPGGTRTEAFF
NA,many,TRBV3-1,TRBJ1-6,TGTGCCAGCAGCCAAGGGGGGATCGGTTCACCCCTCCACTTT,CASSQGGIGSPLHF
TRBD2,NA,TRBV6-1,TRBJ2-5,TGTGCCAGCAACTACGGGACTAGCGGGTACCAAGAGACCCAGTACTTC,CASNYGTSGYQETQYF
NA,many,TRBV12-3/TRBV12-4,TRBJ1-2,TGTGCCAGCAGGCGCCCGGGGCGACACTATGGCTACACCTTC,CASRRPGRHYGYTF
NA,many,TRBV2,TRBJ2-4,TGTGCCAGCAACCGATTGGGAAACATTCAGTACTTC,CASNRLGNIQYF
NA,many,TRBV6-2/TRBV6-3,TRBJ2-4,TGTGCCAGCAAGTCGGCCAGGGTGGAAAACATTCAGTACTTC,CASKSARVENIQYF
NA,few,TRBV10-2,TRBJ1-1,TGCGCCAGCAGTTCCACAGAGAACACTGAAGCTTTCTTT,CASSSTENTEAFF
TRBD2,many,TRBV20-1,TRBJ2-2,TGCAGTGTCCCTAGCGGGTGGGGGGAGCTGTTTTTT,CSVPSGWGELFF
TRBD2,many,TRBV20-1,TRBJ2-5,TGCAGTGCTAGTCTAAGCGGGAGAGTACGGACCCAGTACTTC,CSASLSGRVRTQYF
NA,NA,TRBV2,TRBJ2-7,TGTGCCAGCAGTGAGATGGCGGGACTGGCCTACGAGCAGTACTTC,CASSEMAGLAYEQYF
TRBD2,many,TRBV7-2,TRBJ2-7,TGTGCCAGCAGCCTACAGACGGGGGGTCCCGCCTACGAGCAGTACTTC,CASSLQTGGPAYEQYF
NA,many,TRBV2,TRBJ1-2,TGTGCCAGCAAGACTCAGGCGTCGGCTGGCTACACCTTC,CASKTQASAGYTF
NA,many,TRBV6-1,TRBJ1-2,TGTGCCAGCAGCCCCCGAGGAGGGCTGCATGGCTACACCTTC,CASSPRGGLHGYTF
TRBD1,NA,TRBV4-2,TRBJ2-6,TGTGCCAGCAGCCCACTGGCCCCCGGGACAGGGGGCCGGGGGGGGGCCAACGTCCTGACTTTC,CASSPLAPGTGGRGGANVLTF
NA,many,TRBV20-1,TRBJ2-5,TGCAGTGCTAGGATCGATAGGTGGGAGCGGCGGGAGACCCAGTACTTC,CSARIDRWERRETQYF
NA,few,TRBV11-1,TRBJ1-3,TGTGCCAGCAGCTCCGGGGGGGGGGCTAAGTCCGGAAACACCATATATTTT,CASSSGGGAKSGNTIYF
NA,many,TRBV20-1,TRBJ1-3,TGCAGTGCTAGAGATCAGGAGCCCGCCATCTCTGGGAACACCATATATTTT,CSARDQEPAISGNTIYF
NA,NA,TRBV20-1,TRBJ1-6,TGCAGTGCTTTGGACGGGAGCTCCTATAATTCACCCCTCCACTTT,CSALDGSSYNSPLHF
TRBD2,NA,TRBV20-1,TRBJ2-3,TGCAGTGCCTCAAACATATGGACTAGCGGGAGTGCCGCTAGCACAGATACGCAGTATTTT,CSASNIWTSGSAASTDTQYF
NA,many,TRBV4-2,TRBJ2-4,TGTGCCAGCAGCCGCGCCGGACGAGAGGTAAACATTCAGTACTTC,CASSRAGREVNIQYF
NA,many,TRBV4-1,TRBJ1-2,TGCGCCAGCAGCCAGGGCCCCGGTAGTAACTATGGCTACACCTTC,CASSQGPGSNYGYTF
TRBD2,many,TRBV11-1,TRBJ2-2,TGTGCCAGCAGCTTTCTATCGGGACTACCAAACACCGGGGAGCTGTTTTTT,CASSFLSGLPNTGELFF
TRBD2,many,TRBV29-1,TRBJ2-5,TGCAGCGCCTCGGGAGGACTCCGTGGCCCAGAGACCCAGTACTTC,CSASGGLRGPETQYF
TRBD1,NA,TRBV19,TRBJ1-2,TGTGCCAGTACGACAGGGGACCCCGTGAGAGGCTACACCTTC,CASTTGDPVRGYTF
NA,few,TRBV28,TRBJ2-2,TGTGCCAGCAGGGTGGACAGTGCTTGGCCCGGGGAGCTGTTTTTT,CASRVDSAWPGELFF